The 22 T cell receptor beta chains below come from one sample, sequenced in a study of blood T cell repertoires in COVID-19. The repertoire was sequenced with immunoSEQ multiplex PCR; TCRdb's copy has only in-frame clones and lacks some. The data contain tens of thousands of clones, more than 70% of them singletons. The source material was peripheral blood. The receptor set was obtained from a human donor in a cohort sampled during active COVID-19.

This sequence joins TRBV6-5 and TRBJ1-3; possibly TRBD1 for D (5 bases). Germline V CDR1 and CDR2: MNHEY, SVGAGI. This CDR3 is built from 14 residues. V dropped 4 bases and J dropped 1 base, with 8 bases sitting between them. In DNA, the CDR3 is TGTGCCAGCAGTTGGGAGGGGTCTGGAAACACCATATATTTT. This gives the protein CASSWEGSGNTIYF.

The chain recombines TRBV19 with TRBJ2-3; 9 bases line up with TRBD1. This CDR3 is 18 amino acids long. CDR1 and CDR2 (germline): LNHDA, SQIVND (reference sequence). The V and J ends lost 3 bases and 0 bases, in that order; junction bases with no gene match: 10. The CDR3 coding sequence is TGTGCCAGTAGTATTTGGCCGACAGGGGGGATGAGCACAGATACGCAGTATTTT. Translating gives CASSIWPTGGMSTDTQYF.

This clone occurred a few times. The J gene is TRBJ2-1, the V gene TRBV5-1; D might be TRBD1 (5 bases). Germline lookup yields CDR1 SGHRS and CDR2 YFSETQ. V was clipped by 4 bases and J by 4 bases, with 9 bases between them. This CDR3 is 13 amino acids long. The CDR3 bases are TGCGCCAGCAGCGTGGACACGTACAATGAGCAGTTCTTC. Encoded protein: CASSVDTYNEQFF.

The rearrangement links TRBV5-1 to TRBJ2-2; 7 bases agree with TRBD2. V gave up 1 base and J gave up 3 bases; unmatched junction bases: 3. CDR1 and CDR2 (germline): SGHRS, YFSETQ. The CDR3 totals 15 residues. CDR3 bases: TGCGCCAGCAGCTTGTGGGCGGGAGACACCGGGGAGCTGTTTTTT. This sequence encodes CASSLWAGDTGELFF.

V gene TRBV5-6 combines with J gene TRBJ1-2; D may be TRBD1 (6 bases). V was shortened by 4 bases and J by 7 bases, with 20 bases between the two germline ends. The CDR3 totals 15 residues. Germline values: CDR1 SGHDT, CDR2 YYEEEE. The CDR3 DNA sequence: TGTGCCAGCAGCCGTCCCGATGATCGAGGGGGTGGCTACACCTTC. It yields the protein CASSRPDDRGGGYTF.

V gene TRBV5-4 combines with J gene TRBJ2-1, with 7 bases aligning to TRBD1. The CDR3 contains 15 residues. V shed 4 bases and J 9 bases; nucleotides not matched to a gene: 13. Germline-derived CDR1 and CDR2 are SGHNT and YYREEE (reference sequence). CDR3 sequence (DNA): TGTGCCAGCAGCCACCCGGGACAGACCGTGGGTGAGCAGTTCTTC. This sequence encodes CASSHPGQTVGEQFF.

V usage is TRBV11-3 and J usage is TRBJ2-6; D is ambiguous. Germline-derived CDR1 and CDR2 are SGHNT and YENEEA. CDR3 length: 15 residues. Deletions cut 1 base from V and 2 bases from J, with 6 bases between. The CDR3 DNA reads as TGTGCCAGCAGCTTAGGGCTAGCTGGGGCCAACGTCCTGACTTTC. As protein: CASSLGLAGANVLTF.

This chain joins TRBV9 and TRBJ2-5; 10 bases are a match to TRBD1. V shed 4 bases and J 5 bases; nucleotides not matched to a gene: 8. Germline V lookup: CDR1 SGDLS, CDR2 YYNGEE. The CDR3 consists of 15 residues. This CDR3 is CASSPRTGGRETQYF. The DNA of the CDR3 is TGTGCCAGCAGCCCGCGGACAGGGGGACGGGAGACCCAGTACTTC.

CDR3 nucleotide sequence: TGTGCCAGCAGCCAACCAGGGCTGAACACTGAAGCTTTCTTT. Translating gives CASSQPGLNTEAFF. This chain uses TRBV3-1 (or the pseudogene TRBV3-2) with TRBJ1-1; weak D call: TRBD1 (5 bases). CDR1 and CDR2 (germline): LGHDT, YNNKEL (reference sequence). The CDR3 runs to 14 residues. The ends were cut back, 2 bases at V and 0 bases at J, with 7 bases in the middle.

In its sample, this clone was seen once. The chain has TRBV19 and TRBJ2-1, with 7 bases lining up with TRBD2. The J segment lost 3 bases and the V segment lost 7 bases, leaving 6 bases of the junction unmatched. The germline V gene has CDR1 LNHDA and CDR2 SQIVND (reference sequence). The CDR3 has 14 residues. In DNA, the CDR3 is TGTGCCAGTACCTTGGGACTACTCTACAATGAGCAGTTCTTC. Protein product: CASTLGLLYNEQFF.

The V call is TRBV25-1, the J call TRBJ2-7, with TRBD1 as a possible D gene (6 bases). V shed 4 bases and J shed 4 bases, with 17 bases lying between them. Germline values: CDR1 MGHDK, CDR2 SYGVNS. The CDR3 is made up of 15 amino acids. The CDR3 DNA sequence: TGTGCCAGCAGTGGAACCGACCGGACAGTTTACGAGCAGTACTTC. This sequence encodes CASSGTDRTVYEQYF.

The CDR3 is CASSSVNQPQHF. The CDR3, as DNA: TGTGCCAGCAGCTCGGTTAATCAGCCCCAGCATTTT. The chain employs TRBV6-5 and TRBJ1-5; D gene unclear. This CDR3 is built from 12 residues. V was clipped by 6 bases and J by 4 bases, with 7 bases between them. The germline gives CDR1 MNHEY, CDR2 SVGAGI.

The chain joins TRBV5-6 to TRBJ2-5; 8 bases map to TRBD2. This CDR3 has 16 amino acids. V lost 1 base, J lost 5 bases, and 10 bases stayed unmatched. CDR1 and CDR2 from the germline V gene are SGHDT and YYEEEE. The CDR3 reads CASSLFERESIETQYF. The DNA of the CDR3 is TGTGCCAGCAGCTTGTTCGAGCGGGAGTCGATCGAGACCCAGTACTTC.

The sample holds many counts of this clone. The chain has TRBV6-1 and TRBJ1-2, with 11 positions matching TRBD1. Trimming took 0 bases from V and 6 from J; bases not matched to a gene: 0. CDR1 is MNHNS and CDR2 is SASEGT in the germline V gene. The CDR3 totals 14 residues. The CDR3 bases are TGTGCCAGCAGTGAAGCGGACAGGGGGCATGGCTACACCTTC. This gives the protein CASSEADRGHGYTF.

This clone was counted once. CDR3 in amino acids: CSVVGSSYEQYF. For the CDR3, the DNA is TGCAGCGTTGTGGGCAGCTCCTACGAGCAGTACTTC. This chain links TRBV29-1 with TRBJ2-7; D ambiguous. CDR3 size: 12 residues. Trimming took off 4 bases at V and 0 bases at J, with 7 bases between the two ends. Germline loops: CDR1 SQVTM, CDR2 ANQGSEA.

The chain employs TRBV18 and TRBJ2-1, with TRBD2 as a possible D gene (7 bases). CDR1 is KGHSH, CDR2 LQKENI, per germline. V was clipped by 3 bases and J by 9 bases, with 12 bases between them. This CDR3 is 13 amino acids long. CDR3 region: CASSPRGASEQFF. As DNA, the CDR3 is TGTGCCAGCTCACCTCGGGGGGCTAGTGAGCAGTTCTTC.

This chain connects TRBV14 to TRBJ1-1; TRBD1 matches at 9 bases. Germline trimming cut 2 bases from V and 0 bases from J; bases unmatched to any gene: 4. Germline V CDR1 and CDR2: SGHDN, FVKESK. The CDR3 is made up of 16 amino acids. The CDR3 DNA follows: TGTGCCAGCAGCCAATCGGGGACAGGGTTGAACACTGAAGCTTTCTTT. Encoded protein: CASSQSGTGLNTEAFF. Variable domain in full (rest from reference TRBV14 and TRBJ1-1): EAGVTQFPSHSVIEKGQTVTLRCDPISGHDNLYWYRRVMGKEIKFLLHFVKESKQDESGMPNNRFLAERTGGTYSTLKVQPAELEDSGVYFCASSQSGTGLNTEAFFGQGTRLTVV.

This clone has only one observation. The chain employs TRBV4-1 and TRBJ1-2; perhaps TRBD1 as D (5 bases). Germline CDR1 MGHRA, CDR2 YSYEKL. CDR3 length equals 15 residues. Between the trimmed V and J ends, which lost 3 bases and 3 bases, there was a span of 14 bases. The CDR3 coding sequence is TGCGCCAGCAGCCAGGTGGGGGGTTGGGACTATGGCTACACCTTC. It codes for CASSQVGGWDYGYTF.

V gene TRBV30 combines with J gene TRBJ1-3; 9 nucleotides match TRBD1. This CDR3 is 15 amino acids long. From germline, CDR1 is GTSNPN and CDR2 SVGIG (reference sequence). Trimming removed 1 base from V and 3 bases from J; junction bases left unmatched: 4. CDR3 residues: CAWSAGTGSGNTIYF. DNA for the CDR3: TGTGCCTGGAGTGCAGGGACAGGGAGTGGAAACACCATATATTTT.

This rearrangement joins TRBV7-8 to TRBJ1-6; TRBD1 might be the D (6 bases). Trimming cost V 5 bases and J 4 bases, with 9 bases left between them. The CDR3 is made up of 14 amino acids. Germline CDR1 reads SGHVS; CDR2 reads FQNEAQ. The CDR3 is CASSPGAYNSPLHF. CDR3 DNA: TGTGCCAGCAGCCCAGGGGCTTATAATTCACCCCTCCACTTT.

The chain carries TRBV6-1 and TRBJ2-3; 11 nucleotides match TRBD2. CDR3 length: 15 amino acids. Per germline, CDR1 MNHNS and CDR2 SASEGT. V lost 3 bases, J lost 3 bases, and 2 bases stayed unmatched. The CDR3 sequence: CASSEVAGGTDTQYF. The CDR3 bases are TGTGCCAGCAGTGAGGTAGCGGGAGGGACAGATACGCAGTATTTT.

V is TRBV18 and J is TRBJ2-7; TRBD1 aligns across 9 bases. The CDR3 loop spans 14 amino acids. Germline CDR1 reads KGHSH; CDR2 reads LQKENI. V dropped 6 bases and J dropped 5; count of bases not matched to a gene: 8. CDR3 residues: CASSPWTGAHEQYF. The CDR3, as DNA: TGTGCCAGCTCCCCCTGGACAGGGGCCCACGAGCAGTACTTC.